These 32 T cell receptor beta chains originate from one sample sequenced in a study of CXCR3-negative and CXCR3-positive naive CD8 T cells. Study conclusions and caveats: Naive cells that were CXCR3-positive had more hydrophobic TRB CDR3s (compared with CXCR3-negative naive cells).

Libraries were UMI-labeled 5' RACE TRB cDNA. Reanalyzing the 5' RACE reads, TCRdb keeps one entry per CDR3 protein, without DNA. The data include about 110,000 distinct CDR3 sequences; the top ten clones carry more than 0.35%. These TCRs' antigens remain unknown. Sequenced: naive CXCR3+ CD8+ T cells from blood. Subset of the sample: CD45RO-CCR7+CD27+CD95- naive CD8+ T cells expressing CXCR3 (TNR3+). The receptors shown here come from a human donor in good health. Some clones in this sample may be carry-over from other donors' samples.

Here the CDR3 reads CASSKYLTGDGRTEAFF. V usage is TRBV6-5 and J usage is TRBJ1-1; without DNA, the TCRdb call of TRBD1 cannot be checked. CDR3 length: 17 residues. Germline values: CDR1 MNHEY, CDR2 SVGAGI.

CDR3 amino acids: CASSFTDRFDEQYF. The chain couples TRBV5-1 to TRBJ2-7; TCRdb picks TRBD1, but there is no DNA to check that call. The CDR3 totals 14 residues. CDR1 and CDR2 from the germline V gene are SGHRS and YFSETQ.

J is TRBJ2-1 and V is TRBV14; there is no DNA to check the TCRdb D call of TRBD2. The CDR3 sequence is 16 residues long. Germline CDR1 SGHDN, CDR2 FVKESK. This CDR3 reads CASSQISGSFYNEQFF.

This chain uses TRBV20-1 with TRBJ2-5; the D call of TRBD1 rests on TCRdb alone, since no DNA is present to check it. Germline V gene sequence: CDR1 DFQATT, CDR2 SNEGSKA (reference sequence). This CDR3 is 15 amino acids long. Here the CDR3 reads CSAREGGGYQETQYF.

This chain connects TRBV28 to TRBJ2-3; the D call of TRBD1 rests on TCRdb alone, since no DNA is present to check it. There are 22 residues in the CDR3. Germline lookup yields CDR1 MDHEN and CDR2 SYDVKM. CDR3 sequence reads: CASRSLEGQTHYSGFHTDTQYF. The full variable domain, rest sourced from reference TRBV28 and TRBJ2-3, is DVKVTQSSRYLVKRTGEKVFLECVQDMDHENMFWYRQDPGLGLRLIYFSYDVKMKEKGDIPEGYSVSREKKERFSLILESASTNQTSMYLCASRSLEGQTHYSGFHTDTQYFGPGTRLTVL.

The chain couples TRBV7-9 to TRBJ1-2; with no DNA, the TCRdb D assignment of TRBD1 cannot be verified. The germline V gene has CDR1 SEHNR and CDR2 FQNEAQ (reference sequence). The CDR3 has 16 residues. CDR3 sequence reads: CATSNPGQGENYGYTF.

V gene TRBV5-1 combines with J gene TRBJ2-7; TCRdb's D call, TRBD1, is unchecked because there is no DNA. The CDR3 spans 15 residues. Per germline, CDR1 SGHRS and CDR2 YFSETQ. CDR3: CASSFDRGLDYEQYF.

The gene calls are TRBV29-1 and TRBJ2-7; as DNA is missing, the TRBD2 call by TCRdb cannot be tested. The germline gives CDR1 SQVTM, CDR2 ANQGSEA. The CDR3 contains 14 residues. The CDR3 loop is CSVALADRGYEQYF.

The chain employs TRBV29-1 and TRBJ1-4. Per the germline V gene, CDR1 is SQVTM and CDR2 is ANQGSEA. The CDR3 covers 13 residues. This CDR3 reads CSVAVNTGEKLFF.

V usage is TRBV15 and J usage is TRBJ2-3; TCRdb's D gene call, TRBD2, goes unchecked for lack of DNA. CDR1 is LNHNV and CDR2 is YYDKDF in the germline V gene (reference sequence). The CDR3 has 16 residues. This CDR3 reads CATSLLAGELQDTQYF.

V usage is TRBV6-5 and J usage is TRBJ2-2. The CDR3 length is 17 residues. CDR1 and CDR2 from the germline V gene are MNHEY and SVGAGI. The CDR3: CASSFHRETTNTGELFF.

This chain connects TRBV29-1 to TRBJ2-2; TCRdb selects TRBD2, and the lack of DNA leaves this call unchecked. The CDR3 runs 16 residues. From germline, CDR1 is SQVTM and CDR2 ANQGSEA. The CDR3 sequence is CSAAGLAGGNTGELFF.

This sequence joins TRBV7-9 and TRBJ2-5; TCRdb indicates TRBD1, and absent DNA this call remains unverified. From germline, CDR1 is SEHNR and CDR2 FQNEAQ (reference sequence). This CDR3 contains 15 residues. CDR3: CASSLPPGREETQYF.

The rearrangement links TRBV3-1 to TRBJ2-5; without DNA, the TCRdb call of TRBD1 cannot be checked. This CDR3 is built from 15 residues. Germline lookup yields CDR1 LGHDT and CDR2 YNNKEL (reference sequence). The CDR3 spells CASSRPLGGWETQYF.

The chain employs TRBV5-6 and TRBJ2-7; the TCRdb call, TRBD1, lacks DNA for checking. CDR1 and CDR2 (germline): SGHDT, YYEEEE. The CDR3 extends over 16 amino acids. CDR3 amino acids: CASSWGPGQGGNEQYF.

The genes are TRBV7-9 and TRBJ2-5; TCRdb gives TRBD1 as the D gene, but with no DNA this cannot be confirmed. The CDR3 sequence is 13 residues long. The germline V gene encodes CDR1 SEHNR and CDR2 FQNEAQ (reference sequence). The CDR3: CASRDLWKETQYF.

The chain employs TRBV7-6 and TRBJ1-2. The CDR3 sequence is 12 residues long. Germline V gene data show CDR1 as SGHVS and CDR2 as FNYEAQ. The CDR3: CASSLGSVGYTF.

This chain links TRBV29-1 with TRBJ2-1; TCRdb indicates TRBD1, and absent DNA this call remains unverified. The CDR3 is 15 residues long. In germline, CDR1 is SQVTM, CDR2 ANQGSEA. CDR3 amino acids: CSVEGGQGARNEQFF.

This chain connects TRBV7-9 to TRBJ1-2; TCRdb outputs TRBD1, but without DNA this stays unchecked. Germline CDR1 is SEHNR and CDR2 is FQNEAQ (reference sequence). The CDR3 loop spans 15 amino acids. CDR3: CASSDTGFPPKGYTF.

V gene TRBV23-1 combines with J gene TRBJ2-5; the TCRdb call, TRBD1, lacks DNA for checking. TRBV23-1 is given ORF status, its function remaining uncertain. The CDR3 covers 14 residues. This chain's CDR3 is CASRQQGRKETQYF.

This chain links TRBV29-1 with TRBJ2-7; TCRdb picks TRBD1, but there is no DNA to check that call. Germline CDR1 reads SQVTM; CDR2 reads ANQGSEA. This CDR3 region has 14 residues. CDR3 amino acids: CSVERGRPYYEQYF.

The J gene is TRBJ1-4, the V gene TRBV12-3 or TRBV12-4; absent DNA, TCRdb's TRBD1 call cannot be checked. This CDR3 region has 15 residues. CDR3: CASSFVDRGEEKLFF.

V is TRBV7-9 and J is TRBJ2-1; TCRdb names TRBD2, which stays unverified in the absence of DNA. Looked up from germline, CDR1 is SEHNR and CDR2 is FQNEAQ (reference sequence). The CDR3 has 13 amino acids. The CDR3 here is CASSGLPYNEQFF.

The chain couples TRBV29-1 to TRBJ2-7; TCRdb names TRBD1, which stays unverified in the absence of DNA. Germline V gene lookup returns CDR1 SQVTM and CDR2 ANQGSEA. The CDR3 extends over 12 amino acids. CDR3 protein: CSVVAGPYEQYF.

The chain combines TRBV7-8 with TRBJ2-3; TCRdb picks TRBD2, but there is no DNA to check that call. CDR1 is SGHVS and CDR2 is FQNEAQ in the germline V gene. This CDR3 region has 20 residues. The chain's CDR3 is CASSWRGSGASGGVTDTQYF.

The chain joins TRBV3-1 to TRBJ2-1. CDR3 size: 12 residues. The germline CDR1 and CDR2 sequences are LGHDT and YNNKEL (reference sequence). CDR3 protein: CASSRSFHEQFF.

CDR3 loop: CSASQGEYNEQFF. J is TRBJ2-1 and V is TRBV20-1; no DNA is available, so the TRBD1 call from TCRdb remains unchecked. Germline V gives CDR1 DFQATT, CDR2 SNEGSKA (reference sequence). The CDR3 has 13 residues.

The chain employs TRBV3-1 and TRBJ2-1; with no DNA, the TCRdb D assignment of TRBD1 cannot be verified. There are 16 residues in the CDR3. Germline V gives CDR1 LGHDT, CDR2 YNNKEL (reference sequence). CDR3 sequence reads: CASSQAGAGIGNEQFF.

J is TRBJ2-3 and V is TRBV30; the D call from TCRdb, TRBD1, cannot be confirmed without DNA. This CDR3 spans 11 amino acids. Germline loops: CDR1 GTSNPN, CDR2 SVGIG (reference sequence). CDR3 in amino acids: CAWSGGDTQYF.

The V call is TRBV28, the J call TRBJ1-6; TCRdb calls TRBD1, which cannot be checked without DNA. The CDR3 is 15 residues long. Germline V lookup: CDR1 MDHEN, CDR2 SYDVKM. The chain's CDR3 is CASTRDRLGNSPLHF.

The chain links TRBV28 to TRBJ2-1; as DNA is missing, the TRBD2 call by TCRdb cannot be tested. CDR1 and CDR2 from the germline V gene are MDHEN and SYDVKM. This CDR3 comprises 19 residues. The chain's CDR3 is CASSLSTQTSGGPYNEQFF.

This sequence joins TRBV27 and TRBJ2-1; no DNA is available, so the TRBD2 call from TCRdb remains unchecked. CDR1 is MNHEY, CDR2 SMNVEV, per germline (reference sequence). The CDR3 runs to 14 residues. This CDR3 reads CASSLAGGVHEQFF.